This TCR beta chain was retrieved from a study of sequential checkpoint blockade in melanoma. Study-wide background: Arm A got nivolumab then ipilimumab; arm B the reverse, 1:1.

Treatment meaning: randomized to nivolumab then ipilimumab (arm A) or the reverse (arm B). Live CD3+CD8+ CD19− CD56− cells were sorted from PBMCs. Germline V gene lookup returns CDR1 MNHNS and CDR2 SASEGT. J gave up 2 bases and V 1 base, and 5 bases lay outside the gene matches. This CDR3 region has 15 residues. TCRdb's copy holds only in-frame clones and misses some; the assay was immunoSEQ multiplex PCR. The table records about 20,000 clones, around two thirds of them present only once. Material: CD8+ T cells sorted from blood (inferred from file names), obtained from a patient given nivolumab and ipilimumab in sequence. This sequence joins TRBV6-1 and TRBJ2-7, with TRBD1 matching 7 bases. The TCR originated in a human donor with melanoma. Here the CDR3 reads CASSEGQGAPYEQYF. The CDR3 DNA reads TGTGCCAGCAGTGAAGGACAGGGAGCTCCCTACGAGCAGTACTTC.